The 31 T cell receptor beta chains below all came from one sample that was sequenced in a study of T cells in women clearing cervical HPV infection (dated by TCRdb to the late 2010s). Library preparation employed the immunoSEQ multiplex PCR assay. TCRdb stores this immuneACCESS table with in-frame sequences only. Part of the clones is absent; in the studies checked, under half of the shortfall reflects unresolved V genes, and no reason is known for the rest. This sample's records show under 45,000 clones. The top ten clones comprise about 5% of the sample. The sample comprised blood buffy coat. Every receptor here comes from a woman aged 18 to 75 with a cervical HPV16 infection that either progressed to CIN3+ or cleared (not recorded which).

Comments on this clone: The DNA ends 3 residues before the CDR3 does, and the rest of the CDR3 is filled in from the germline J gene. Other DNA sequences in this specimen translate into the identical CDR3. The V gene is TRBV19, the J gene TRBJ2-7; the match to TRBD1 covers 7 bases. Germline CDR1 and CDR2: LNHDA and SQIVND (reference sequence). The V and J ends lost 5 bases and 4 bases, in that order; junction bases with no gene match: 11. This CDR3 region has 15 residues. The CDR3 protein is CASSANRGRGYEQYF. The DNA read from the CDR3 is TGTGCCAGTAGTGCCAACAGGGGCAGGGGTTACGAG.

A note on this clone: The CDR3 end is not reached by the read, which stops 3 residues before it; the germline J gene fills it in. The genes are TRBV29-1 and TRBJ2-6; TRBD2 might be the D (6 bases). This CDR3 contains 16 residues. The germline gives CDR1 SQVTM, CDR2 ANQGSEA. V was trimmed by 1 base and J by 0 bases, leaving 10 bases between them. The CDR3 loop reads CSVEGGVHSGANVLTF. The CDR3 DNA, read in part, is TGCAGCGTTGAAGGGGGGGTCCACTCTGGGGCCAACGTC.

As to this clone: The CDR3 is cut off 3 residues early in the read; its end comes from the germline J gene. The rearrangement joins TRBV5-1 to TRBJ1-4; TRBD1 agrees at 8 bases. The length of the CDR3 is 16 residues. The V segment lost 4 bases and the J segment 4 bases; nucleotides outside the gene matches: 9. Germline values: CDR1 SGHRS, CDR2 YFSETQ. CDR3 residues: CASSPGTGPDNEKLFF. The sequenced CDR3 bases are TGCGCCAGCAGCCCCGGGACAGGACCAGATAATGAAAAA.

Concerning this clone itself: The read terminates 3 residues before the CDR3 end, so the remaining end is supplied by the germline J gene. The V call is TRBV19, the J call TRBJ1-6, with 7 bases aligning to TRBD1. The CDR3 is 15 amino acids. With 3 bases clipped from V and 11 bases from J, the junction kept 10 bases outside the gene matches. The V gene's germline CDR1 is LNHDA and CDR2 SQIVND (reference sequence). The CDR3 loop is CASSMEGTVRAPLHF. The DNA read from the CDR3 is TGTGCCAGTAGTATGGAGGGGACAGTCCGGGCACCC.

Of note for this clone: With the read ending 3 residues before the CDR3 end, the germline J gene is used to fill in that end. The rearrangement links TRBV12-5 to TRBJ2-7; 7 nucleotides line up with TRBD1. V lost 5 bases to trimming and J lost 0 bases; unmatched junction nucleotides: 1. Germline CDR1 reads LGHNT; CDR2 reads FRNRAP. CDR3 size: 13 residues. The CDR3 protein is CASGPGGSYEQYF. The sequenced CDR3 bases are TGTGCTAGTGGTCCAGGGGGCTCCTACGAG.

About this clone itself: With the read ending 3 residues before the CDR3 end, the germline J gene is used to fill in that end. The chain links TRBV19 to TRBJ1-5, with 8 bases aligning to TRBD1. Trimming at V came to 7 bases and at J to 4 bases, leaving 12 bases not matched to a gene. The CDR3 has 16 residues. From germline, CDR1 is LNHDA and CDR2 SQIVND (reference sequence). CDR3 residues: CASMGGGTGQNQPQHF. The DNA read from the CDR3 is TGTGCCAGTATGGGGGGCGGGACAGGACAAAATCAGCCC.

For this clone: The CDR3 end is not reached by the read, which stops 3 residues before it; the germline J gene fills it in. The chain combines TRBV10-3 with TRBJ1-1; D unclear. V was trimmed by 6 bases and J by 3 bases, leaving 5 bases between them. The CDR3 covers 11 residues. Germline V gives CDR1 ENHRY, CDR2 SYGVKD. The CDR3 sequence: CAISRDTEAFF. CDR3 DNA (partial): TGTGCCATCAGCCGGGACACTGAA.

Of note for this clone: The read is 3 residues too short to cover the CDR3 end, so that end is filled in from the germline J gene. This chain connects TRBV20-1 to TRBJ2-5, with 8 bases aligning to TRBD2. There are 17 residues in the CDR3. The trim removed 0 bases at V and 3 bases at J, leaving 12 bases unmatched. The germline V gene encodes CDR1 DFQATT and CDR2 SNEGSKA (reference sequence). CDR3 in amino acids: CSARDSRGGSLEETQYF. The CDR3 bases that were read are TGCAGTGCTAGAGATAGTCGGGGGGGCTCTCTGGAAGAGACC.

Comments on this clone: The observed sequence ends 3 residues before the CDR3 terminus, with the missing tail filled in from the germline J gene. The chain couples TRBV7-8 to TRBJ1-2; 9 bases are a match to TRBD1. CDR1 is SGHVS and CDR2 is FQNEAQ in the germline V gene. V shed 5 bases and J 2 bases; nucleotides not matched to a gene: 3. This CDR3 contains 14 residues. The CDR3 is CASSVGQGNYGYTF. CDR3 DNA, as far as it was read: TGTGCCAGCAGCGTAGGACAGGGGAACTATGGC.

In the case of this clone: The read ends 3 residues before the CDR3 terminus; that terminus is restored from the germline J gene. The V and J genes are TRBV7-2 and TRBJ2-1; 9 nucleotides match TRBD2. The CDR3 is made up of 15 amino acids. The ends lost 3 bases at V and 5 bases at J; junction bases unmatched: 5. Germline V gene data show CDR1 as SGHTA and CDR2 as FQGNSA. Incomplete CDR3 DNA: TGTGCCAGCAGCTTCAGCGGGGGGACCCACAATGAG. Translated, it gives CASSFSGGTHNE. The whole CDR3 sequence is CASSFSGGTHNEQFF.

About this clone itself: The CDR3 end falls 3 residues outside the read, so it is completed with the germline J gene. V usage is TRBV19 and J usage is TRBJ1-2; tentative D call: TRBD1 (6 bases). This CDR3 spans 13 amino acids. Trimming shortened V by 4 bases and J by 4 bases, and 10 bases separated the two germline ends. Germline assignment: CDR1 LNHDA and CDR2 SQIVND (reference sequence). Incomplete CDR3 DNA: TGTGCCAGTAGTAACAGGGACCTCTATGGC. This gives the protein CASSNRDLYG. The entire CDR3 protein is CASSNRDLYGYTF.

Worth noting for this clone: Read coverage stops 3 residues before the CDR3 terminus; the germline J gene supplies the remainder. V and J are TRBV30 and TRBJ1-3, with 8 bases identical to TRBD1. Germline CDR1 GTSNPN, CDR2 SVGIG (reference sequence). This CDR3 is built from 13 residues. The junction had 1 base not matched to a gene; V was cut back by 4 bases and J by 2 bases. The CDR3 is CAWKQGAGNTIYF. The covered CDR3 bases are TGTGCCTGGAAACAGGGGGCTGGAAACACC.

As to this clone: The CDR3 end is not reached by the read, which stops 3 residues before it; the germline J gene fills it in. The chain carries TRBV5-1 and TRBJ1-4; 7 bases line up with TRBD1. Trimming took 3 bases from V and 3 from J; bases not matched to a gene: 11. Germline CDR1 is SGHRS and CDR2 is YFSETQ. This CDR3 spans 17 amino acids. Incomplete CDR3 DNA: TGCGCCAGCAGCTCTACCCTCCAGGGGGGTTCTAATGAAAAA. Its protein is CASSSTLQGGSNEK. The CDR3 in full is CASSSTLQGGSNEKLFF. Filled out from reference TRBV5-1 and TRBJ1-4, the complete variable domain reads KAGVTQTPRYLIKTRGQQVTLSCSPISGHRSVSWYQQTPGQGLQFLFEYFSETQRNKGNFPGRFSGRQFSNSRSEMNVSTLELGDSALYLCASSSTLQGGSNEKLFFGSGTQLSVL.

The CDR3 sequence: CASSLGTGGDVGELFF. The sequenced CDR3 bases are TGTGCCAGCAGTTTAGGGACAGGGGGGGACGTCGGGGAG. V is TRBV12-3 or TRBV12-4 and J is TRBJ2-2; TRBD1 matches at 10 bases. The read ends 3 residues early relative to the CDR3; the germline J gene fills the gap. The CDR3 extends over 16 amino acids. Trimming took 1 base from V and 7 from J; bases not matched to a gene: 6.

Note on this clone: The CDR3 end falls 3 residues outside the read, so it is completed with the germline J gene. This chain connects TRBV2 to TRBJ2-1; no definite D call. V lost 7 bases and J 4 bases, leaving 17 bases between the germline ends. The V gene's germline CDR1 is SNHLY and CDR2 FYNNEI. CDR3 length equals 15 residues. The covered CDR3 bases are TGTGCCAGCACCCAAGGTGGTTACCCATACAATGAG. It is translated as CASTQGGYPYNE. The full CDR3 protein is CASTQGGYPYNEQFF.

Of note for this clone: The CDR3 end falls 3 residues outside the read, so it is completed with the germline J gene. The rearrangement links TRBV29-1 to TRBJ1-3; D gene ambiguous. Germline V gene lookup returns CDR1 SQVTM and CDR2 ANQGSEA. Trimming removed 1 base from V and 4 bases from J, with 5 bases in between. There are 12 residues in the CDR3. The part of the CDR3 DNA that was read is TGCAGCGTTGAAGTGGGCGGAAACACC. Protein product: CSVEVGGNT. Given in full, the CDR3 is CSVEVGGNTIYF.

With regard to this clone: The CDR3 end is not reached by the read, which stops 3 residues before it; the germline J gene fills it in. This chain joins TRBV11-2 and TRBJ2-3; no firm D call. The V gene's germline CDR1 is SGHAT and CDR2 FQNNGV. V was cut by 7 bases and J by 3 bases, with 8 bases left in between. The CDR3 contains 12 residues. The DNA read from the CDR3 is TGTGCCAGCACTCCCGGGACAGATACG. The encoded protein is CASTPGTDT. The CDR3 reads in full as CASTPGTDTQYF.

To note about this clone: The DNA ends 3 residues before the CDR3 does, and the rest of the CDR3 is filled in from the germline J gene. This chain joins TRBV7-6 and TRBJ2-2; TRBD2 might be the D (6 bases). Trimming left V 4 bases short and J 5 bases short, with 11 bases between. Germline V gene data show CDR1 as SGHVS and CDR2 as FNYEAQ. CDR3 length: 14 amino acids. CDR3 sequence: CASSSIRGTGELFF. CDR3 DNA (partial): TGTGCCAGCAGCTCCATTCGGGGGACCGGGGAG.

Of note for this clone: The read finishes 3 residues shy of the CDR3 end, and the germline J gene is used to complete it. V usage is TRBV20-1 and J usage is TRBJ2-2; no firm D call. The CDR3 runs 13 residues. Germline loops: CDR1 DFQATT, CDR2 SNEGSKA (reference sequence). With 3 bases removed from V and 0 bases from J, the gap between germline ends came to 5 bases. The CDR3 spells CSASFANTGELFF. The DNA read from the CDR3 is TGCAGTGCTAGCTTTGCGAACACCGGGGAG.

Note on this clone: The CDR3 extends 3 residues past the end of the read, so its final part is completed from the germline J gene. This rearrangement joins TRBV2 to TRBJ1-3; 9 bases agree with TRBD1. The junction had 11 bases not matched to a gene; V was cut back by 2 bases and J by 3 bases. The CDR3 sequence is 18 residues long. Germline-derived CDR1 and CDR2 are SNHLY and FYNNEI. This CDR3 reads CASSEWGQGLVNGNTIYF. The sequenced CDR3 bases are TGTGCCAGCAGTGAATGGGGACAGGGTCTCGTTAATGGAAACACC.

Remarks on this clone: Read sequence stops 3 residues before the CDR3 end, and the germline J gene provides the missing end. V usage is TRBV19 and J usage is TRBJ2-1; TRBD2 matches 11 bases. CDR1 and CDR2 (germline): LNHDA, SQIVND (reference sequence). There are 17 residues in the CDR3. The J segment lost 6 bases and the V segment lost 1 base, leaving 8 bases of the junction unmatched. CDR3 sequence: CASSIGTSGPYSNEQFF. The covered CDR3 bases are TGTGCCAGTAGTATAGGGACTAGCGGGCCCTACAGCAATGAG.

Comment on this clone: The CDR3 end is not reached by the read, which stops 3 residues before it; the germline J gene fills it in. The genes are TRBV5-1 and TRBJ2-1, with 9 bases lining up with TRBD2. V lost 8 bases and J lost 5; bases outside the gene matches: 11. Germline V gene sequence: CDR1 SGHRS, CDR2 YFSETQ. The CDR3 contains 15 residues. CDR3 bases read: TGCGCCAGTACACCCCTTAGCGGGGGCCACAATGAG. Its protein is CASTPLSGGHNE. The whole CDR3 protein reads CASTPLSGGHNEQFF. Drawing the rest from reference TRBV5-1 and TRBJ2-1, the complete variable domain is KAGVTQTPRYLIKTRGQQVTLSCSPISGHRSVSWYQQTPGQGLQFLFEYFSETQRNKGNFPGRFSGRQFSNSRSEMNVSTLELGDSALYLCASTPLSGGHNEQFFGPGTRLTVL.

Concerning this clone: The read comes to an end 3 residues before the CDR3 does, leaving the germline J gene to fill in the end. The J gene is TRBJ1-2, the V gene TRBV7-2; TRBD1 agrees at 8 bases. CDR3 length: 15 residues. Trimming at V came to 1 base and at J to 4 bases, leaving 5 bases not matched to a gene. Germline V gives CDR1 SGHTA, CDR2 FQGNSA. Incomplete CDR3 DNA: TGTGCCAGCAGCTTAGGGACAGGGTTAGCCTATGGC. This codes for CASSLGTGLAYG. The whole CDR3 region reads CASSLGTGLAYGYTF.

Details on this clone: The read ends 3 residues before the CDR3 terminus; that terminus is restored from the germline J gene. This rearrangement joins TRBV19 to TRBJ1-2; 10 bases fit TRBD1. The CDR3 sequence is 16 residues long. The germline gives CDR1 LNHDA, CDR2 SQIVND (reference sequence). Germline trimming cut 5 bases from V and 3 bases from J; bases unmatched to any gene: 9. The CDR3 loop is CASSGLPGQGHYGYTF. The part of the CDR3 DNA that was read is TGTGCCAGTAGTGGACTCCCGGGACAGGGGCACTATGGC.

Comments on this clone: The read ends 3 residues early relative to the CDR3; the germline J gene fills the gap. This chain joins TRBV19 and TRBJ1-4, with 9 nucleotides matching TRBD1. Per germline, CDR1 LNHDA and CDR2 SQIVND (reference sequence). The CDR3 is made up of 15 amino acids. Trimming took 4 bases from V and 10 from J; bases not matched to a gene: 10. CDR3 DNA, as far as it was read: TGTGCCAGTAGTAGGGGACAGGGAGGGCTTGGAAAA. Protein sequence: CASSRGQGGLGK. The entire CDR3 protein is CASSRGQGGLGKLFF.

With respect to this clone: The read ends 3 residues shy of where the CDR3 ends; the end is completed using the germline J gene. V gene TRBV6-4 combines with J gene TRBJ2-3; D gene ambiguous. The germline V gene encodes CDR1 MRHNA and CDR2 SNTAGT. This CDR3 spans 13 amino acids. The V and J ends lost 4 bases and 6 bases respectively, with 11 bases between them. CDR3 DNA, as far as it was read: TGTGCCAGCAGTGTCATTATGGGCGATACG. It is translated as CASSVIMGDT. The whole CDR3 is CASSVIMGDTQYF.

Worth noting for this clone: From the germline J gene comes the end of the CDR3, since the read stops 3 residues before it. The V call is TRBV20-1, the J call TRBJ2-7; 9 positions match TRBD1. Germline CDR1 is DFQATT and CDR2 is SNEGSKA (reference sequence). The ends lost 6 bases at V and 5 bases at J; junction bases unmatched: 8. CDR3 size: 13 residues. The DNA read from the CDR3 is TGCAGTGCCTGGACAGGGGTTGAGGACGAG. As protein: CSAWTGVEDE. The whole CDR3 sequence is CSAWTGVEDEQYF.

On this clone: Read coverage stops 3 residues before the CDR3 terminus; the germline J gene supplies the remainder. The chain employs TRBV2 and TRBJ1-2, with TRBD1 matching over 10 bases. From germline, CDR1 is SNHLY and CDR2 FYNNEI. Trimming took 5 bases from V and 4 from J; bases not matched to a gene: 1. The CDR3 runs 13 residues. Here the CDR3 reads CASSRTGGYGYTF. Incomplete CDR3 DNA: TGTGCCAGCAGTAGGACAGGGGGCTATGGC.

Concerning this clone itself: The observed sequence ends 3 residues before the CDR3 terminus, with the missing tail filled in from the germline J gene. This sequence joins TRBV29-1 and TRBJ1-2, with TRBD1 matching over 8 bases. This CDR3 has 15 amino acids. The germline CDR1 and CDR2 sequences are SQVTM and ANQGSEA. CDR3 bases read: TGCAGCGTTGAAGAACACCGACAGGGGCGGCGGGGC. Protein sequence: CSVEEHRQGRRG. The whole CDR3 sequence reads CSVEEHRQGRRGYTF. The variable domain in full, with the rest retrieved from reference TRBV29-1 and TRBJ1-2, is SAVISQKPSRDICQRGTSLTIQCQVDSQVTMMFWYRQQPGQSLTLIATANQGSEATYESGFVIDKFPISRPNLTFSTLTVSNMSPEDSSIYLCSVEEHRQGRRGYTFGSGTRLTVV.

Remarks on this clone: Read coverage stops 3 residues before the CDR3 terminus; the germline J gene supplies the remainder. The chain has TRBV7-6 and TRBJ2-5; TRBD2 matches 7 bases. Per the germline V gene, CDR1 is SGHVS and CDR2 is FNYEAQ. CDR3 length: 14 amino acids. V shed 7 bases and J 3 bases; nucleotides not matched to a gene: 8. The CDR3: CASIMVAGEETQYF. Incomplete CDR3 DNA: TGTGCCAGCATTATGGTCGCGGGGGAAGAGACC.

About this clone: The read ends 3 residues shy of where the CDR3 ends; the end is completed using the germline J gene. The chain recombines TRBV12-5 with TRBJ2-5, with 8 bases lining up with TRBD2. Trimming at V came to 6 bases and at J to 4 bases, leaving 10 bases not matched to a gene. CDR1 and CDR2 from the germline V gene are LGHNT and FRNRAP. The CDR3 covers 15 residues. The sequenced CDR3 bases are TGTGCTAGTGGCTGGGGGTCGGGGGGGGGAGAGACC. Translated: CASGWGSGGGET. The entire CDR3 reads CASGWGSGGGETQYF.